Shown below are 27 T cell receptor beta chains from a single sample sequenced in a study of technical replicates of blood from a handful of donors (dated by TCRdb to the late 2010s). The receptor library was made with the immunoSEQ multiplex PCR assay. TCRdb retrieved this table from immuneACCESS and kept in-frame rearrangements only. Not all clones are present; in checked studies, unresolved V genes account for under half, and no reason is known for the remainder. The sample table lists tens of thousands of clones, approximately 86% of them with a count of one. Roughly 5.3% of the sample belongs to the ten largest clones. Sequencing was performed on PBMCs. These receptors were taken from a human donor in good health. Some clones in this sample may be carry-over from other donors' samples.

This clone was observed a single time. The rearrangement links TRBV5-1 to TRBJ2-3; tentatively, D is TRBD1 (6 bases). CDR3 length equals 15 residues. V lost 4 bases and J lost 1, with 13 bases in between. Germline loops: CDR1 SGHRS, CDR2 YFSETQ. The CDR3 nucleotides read TGCGCCAGCAGCGAAGGGGGATCCGGCACAGATACGCAGTATTTT. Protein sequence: CASSEGGSGTDTQYF.

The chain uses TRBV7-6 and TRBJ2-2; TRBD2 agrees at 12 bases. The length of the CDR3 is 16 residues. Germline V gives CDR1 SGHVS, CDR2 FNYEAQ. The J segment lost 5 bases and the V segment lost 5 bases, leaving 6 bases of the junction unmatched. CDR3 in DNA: TGTGCCAGCAGCCGACTAGCGGGAGAAAGAACCGGGGAGCTGTTTTTT. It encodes CASSRLAGERTGELFF.

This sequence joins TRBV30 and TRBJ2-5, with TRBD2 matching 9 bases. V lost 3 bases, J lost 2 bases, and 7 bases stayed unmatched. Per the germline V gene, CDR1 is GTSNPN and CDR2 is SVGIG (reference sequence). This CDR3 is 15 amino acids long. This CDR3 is CAWRDGAGGQETQYF. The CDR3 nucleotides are TGTGCCTGGAGGGACGGGGCGGGAGGGCAAGAGACCCAGTACTTC.

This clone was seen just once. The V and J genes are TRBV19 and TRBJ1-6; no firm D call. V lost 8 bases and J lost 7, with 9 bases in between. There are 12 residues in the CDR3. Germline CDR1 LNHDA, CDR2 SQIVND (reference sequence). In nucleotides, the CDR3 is TGTGCCAGTGCTAGACGAAATTCACCCCTCCACTTT. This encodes CASARRNSPLHF. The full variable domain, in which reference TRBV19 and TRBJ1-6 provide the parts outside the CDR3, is DGGITQSPKYLFRKEGQNVTLSCEQNLNHDAMYWYRQDPGQGLRLIYYSQIVNDFQKGDIAEGYSVSREKKESFPLTVTSAQKNPTAFYLCASARRNSPLHFGNGTRLTVT.

The DNA of the CDR3 is TGTGTCAGAAGCCCCGGGGGGAGCTATGGCTACACCTTC. Encoded protein: CVRSPGGSYGYTF. V and J are TRBV7-5 and TRBJ1-2. TRBV7-5 is noted as a pseudogene. The CDR3 contains 13 residues.

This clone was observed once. CDR3 bases: TGTGCCAGCAGCCAAGATTTAGTCGGGCCCCAGCATTTT. It is translated as CASSQDLVGPQHF. The gene calls are TRBV14 and TRBJ1-5; the D is unclear. Trimming removed 0 bases at V and 9 bases at J, with 9 bases between. Germline-derived CDR1 and CDR2 are SGHDN and FVKESK. The CDR3 totals 13 residues.

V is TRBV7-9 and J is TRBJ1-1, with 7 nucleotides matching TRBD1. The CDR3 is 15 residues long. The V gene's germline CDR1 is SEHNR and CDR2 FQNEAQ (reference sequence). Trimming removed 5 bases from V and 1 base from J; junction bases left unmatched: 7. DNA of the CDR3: TGTGCCAGCAGCCCAGTCACAGGGGCGAACACTGAAGCTTTCTTT. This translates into CASSPVTGANTEAFF.

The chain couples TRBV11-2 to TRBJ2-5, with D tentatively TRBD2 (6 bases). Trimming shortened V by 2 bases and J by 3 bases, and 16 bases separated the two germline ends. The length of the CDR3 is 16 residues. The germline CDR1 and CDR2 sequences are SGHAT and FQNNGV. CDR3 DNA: TGTGCCAGCAGCTTATCAGCGCTAGCGCCCGAAGAGACCCAGTACTTC. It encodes CASSLSALAPEETQYF.

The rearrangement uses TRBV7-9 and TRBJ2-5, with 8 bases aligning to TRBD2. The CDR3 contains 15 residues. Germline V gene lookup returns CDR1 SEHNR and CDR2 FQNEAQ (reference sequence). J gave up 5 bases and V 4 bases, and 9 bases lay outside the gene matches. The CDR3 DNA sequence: TGTGCCAGCAGCTCGATTGGCGGGAGGACGGAGACCCAGTACTTC. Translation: CASSSIGGRTETQYF.

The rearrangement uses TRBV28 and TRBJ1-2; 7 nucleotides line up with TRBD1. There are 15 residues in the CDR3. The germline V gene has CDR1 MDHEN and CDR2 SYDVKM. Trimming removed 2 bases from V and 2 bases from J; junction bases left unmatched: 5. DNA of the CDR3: TGTGCCAGCAGTTTAGACGCAGGGGGAAACTATGGCTACACCTTC. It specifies CASSLDAGGNYGYTF.

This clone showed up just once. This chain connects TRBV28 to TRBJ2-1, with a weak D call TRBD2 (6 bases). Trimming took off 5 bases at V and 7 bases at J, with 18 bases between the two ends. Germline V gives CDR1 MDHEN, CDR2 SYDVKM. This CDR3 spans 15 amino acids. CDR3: CASSTAGTGANEQFF. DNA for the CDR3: TGTGCCAGCAGTACGGCGGGGACCGGGGCGAATGAGCAGTTCTTC.

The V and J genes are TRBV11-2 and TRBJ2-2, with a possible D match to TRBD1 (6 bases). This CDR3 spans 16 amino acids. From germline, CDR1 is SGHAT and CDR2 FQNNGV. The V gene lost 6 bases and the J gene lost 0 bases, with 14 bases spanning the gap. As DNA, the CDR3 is TGTGCCAGCAGTCCAGGTACAGGGACGAACACCGGGGAGCTGTTTTTT. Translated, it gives CASSPGTGTNTGELFF.

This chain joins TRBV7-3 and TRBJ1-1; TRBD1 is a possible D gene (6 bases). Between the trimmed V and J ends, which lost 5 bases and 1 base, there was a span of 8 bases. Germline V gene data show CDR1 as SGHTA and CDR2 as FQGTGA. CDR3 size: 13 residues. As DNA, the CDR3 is TGTGCCAGCAGCCTACAGGGGAACACTGAAGCTTTCTTT. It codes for CASSLQGNTEAFF.

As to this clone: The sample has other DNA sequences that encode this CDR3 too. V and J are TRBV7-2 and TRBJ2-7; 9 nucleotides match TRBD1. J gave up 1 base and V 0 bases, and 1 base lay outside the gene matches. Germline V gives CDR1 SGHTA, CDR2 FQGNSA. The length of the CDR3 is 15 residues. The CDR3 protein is CASSLAGQGSYEQYF. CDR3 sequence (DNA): TGTGCCAGCAGCTTAGCGGGACAGGGTTCCTACGAGCAGTACTTC.

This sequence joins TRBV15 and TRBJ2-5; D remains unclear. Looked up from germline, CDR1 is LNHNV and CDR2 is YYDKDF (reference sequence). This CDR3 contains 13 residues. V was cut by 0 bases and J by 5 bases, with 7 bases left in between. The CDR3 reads CATSRDRKETQYF. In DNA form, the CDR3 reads TGTGCCACCAGCAGAGACAGGAAGGAGACCCAGTACTTC.

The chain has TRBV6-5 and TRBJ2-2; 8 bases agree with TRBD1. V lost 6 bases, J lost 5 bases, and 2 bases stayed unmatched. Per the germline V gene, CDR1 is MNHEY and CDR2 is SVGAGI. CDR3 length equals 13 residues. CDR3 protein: CASRRTGTGELFF. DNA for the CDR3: TGTGCCAGCAGGCGGACAGGGACCGGGGAGCTGTTTTTT.

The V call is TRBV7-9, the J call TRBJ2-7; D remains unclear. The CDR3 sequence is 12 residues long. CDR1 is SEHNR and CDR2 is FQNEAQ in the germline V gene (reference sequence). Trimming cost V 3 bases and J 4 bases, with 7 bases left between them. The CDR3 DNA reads TGTGCCAGCAGCTTCGAGCTTTACGAGCAGTACTTC. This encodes CASSFELYEQYF. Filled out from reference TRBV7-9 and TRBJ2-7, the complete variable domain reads DTGVSQNPRHKITKRGQNVTFRCDPISEHNRLYWYRQTLGQGPEFLTYFQNEAQLEKSRLLSDRFSAERPKGSFSTLEIQRTEQGDSAMYLCASSFELYEQYFGPGTRLTVT.

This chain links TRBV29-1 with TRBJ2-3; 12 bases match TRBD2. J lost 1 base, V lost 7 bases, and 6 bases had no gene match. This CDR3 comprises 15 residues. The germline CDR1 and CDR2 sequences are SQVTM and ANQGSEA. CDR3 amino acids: CSGTTSGGRTDTQYF. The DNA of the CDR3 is TGCAGCGGTACTACTAGCGGGGGGCGCACAGATACGCAGTATTTT.

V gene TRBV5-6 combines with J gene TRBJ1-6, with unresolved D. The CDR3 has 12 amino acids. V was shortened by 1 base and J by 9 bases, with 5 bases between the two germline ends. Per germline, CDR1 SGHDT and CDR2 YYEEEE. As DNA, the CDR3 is TGTGCCAGCAGCTTGTACGGTTCACCCCTCCACTTT. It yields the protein CASSLYGSPLHF.

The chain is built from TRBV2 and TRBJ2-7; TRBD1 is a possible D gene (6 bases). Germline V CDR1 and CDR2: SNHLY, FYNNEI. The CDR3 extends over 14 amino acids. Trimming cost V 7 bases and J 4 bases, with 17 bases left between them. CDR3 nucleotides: TGTGCCAGCACGCGGCAGGGGTCAGTTTACGAGCAGTACTTC. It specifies CASTRQGSVYEQYF. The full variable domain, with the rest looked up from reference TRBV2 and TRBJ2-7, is EPEVTQTPSHQVTQMGQEVILRCVPISNHLYFYWYRQILGQKVEFLVSFYNNEISEKSEIFDDQFSVERPDGSNFTLKIRSTKLEDSAMYFCASTRQGSVYEQYFGPGTRLTVT.

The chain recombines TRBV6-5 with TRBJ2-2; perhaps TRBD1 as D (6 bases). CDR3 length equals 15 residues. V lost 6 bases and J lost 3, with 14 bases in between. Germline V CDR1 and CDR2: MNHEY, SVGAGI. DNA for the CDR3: TGTGCCAGCAGCTGGGACACGACGGACACCGGGGAGCTGTTTTTT. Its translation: CASSWDTTDTGELFF.

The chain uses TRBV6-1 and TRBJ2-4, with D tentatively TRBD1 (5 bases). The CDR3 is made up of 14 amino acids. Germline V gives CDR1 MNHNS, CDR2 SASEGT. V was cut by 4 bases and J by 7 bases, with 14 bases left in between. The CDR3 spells CASSVSDIVNIQYF. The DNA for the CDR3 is TGTGCCAGCAGTGTATCGGACATAGTCAACATTCAGTACTTC.

As DNA, the CDR3 is TGCAGCGTTGAACCCTACACCGGGGAGCTGTTTTTT. Its translation: CSVEPYTGELFF. The J gene is TRBJ2-2, the V gene TRBV29-1; the D is unclear. CDR3 size: 12 residues. The germline V gene encodes CDR1 SQVTM and CDR2 ANQGSEA. The germline V and J ends were trimmed by 2 bases and 3 bases, with 4 bases remaining between them.

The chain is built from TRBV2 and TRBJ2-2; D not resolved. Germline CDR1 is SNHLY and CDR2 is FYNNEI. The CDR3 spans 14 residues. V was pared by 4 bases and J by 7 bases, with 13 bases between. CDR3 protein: CASSVPPGSGELFF. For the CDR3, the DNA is TGTGCCAGCAGTGTCCCCCCGGGTAGCGGGGAGCTGTTTTTT. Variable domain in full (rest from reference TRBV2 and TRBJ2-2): EPEVTQTPSHQVTQMGQEVILRCVPISNHLYFYWYRQILGQKVEFLVSFYNNEISEKSEIFDDQFSVERPDGSNFTLKIRSTKLEDSAMYFCASSVPPGSGELFFGEGSRLTVL.

Written as DNA, the CDR3 is TGCAGCGTTGAAGACCGGCTAGCTCCCGAGCAGTTCTTC. Its translation is CSVEDRLAPEQFF. The V and J genes are TRBV29-1 and TRBJ2-1; D may be TRBD2 (5 bases). Trimming took 0 bases from V and 10 from J, leaving 13 bases between them. The CDR3 totals 13 residues. The germline gives CDR1 SQVTM, CDR2 ANQGSEA.

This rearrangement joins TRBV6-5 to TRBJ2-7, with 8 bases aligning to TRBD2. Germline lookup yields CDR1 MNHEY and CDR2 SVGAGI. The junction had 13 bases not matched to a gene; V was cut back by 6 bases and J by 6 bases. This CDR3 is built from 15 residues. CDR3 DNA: TGTGCCAGCAGCAACCGGGGGGGATCCCTCCGCGAGCAGTACTTC. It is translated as CASSNRGGSLREQYF.

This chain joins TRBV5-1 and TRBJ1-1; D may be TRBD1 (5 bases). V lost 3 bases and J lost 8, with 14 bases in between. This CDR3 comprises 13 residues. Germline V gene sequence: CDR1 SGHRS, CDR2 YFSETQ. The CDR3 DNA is TGCGCCAGCAGCTCCTACCCGGGGGAGGAAGCTTTCTTT. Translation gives CASSSYPGEEAFF.